This is a list of T cell receptor beta chains from one sample in a study of control samples from healthy donors and cancer patients. Repertoires were generated with immunoSEQ multiplex PCR, while TCRdb's copy carries only in-frame clones and drops some. This sample has 400,000 to 450,000 clones, with 90% found just once. Source material: PBMCs. These receptors all stem from a middle-aged man with head and neck cancer. CDR3s include the opening cysteine and the closing phenylalanine or tryptophan. D genes are given only for firm matches. Part of the rows lack a size; the others show once, few, many or a class for expanded clones.

clone_size: NA
v_call: TRBV7-8
d_call: NA
j_call: TRBJ2-3
cdr3_nt: TGTGCCAGTCAAACAGAGCCGAGTCTGCCAGATACGCAGTATTTT
cdr3_aa: CASQTEPSLPDTQYF

clone_size: NA
v_call: TRBV7-3
d_call: NA
j_call: TRBJ1-1
cdr3_nt: TGTGCCAGCAGCTTAAGAGGAGGGGGGGCCACTGAAGCTTTCTTT
cdr3_aa: CASSLRGGGATEAFF

clone_size: NA
v_call: TRBV24-1
d_call: NA
j_call: TRBJ2-7
cdr3_nt: TGTGCCACCAGTGGGTCACGCGGACTCGAGCAGTACTTC
cdr3_aa: CATSGSRGLEQYF

clone_size: NA
v_call: TRBV4-2
d_call: NA
j_call: TRBJ2-3
cdr3_nt: TGTGCCAGCAGCCAAGATACTAGTGGGGTCAGAGATACGCAGTATTTT
cdr3_aa: CASSQDTSGVRDTQYF

clone_size: NA
v_call: TRBV11-1
d_call: TRBD1
j_call: TRBJ1-2
cdr3_nt: TGTGCCAGCAGCTTAGACAGGGGGATTTATGGCTACACCTTC
cdr3_aa: CASSLDRGIYGYTF

clone_size: NA
v_call: TRBV11-2
d_call: NA
j_call: TRBJ2-4
cdr3_nt: TGTGCCAGCAGAAGGTCGGAAGGGTGGGGAAACATTCAGTACTTC
cdr3_aa: CASRRSEGWGNIQYF

clone_size: NA
v_call: TRBV5-6
d_call: NA
j_call: TRBJ2-7
cdr3_nt: TGTGCCAGCAGCTTGTTACAGGGTACCCACGAGCAGTACTTC
cdr3_aa: CASSLLQGTHEQYF

clone_size: NA
v_call: TRBV7-2
d_call: NA
j_call: TRBJ1-1
cdr3_nt: TGTGCCAGCAGCTTACGGCCGGCCCAGGTAGCTTTCTTT
cdr3_aa: CASSLRPAQVAFF

clone_size: NA
v_call: TRBV6-5
d_call: NA
j_call: TRBJ1-1
cdr3_nt: TGTGCCAGCAGTTACAAGGGGACGCACACTGAAGCTTTCTTT
cdr3_aa: CASSYKGTHTEAFF

clone_size: NA
v_call: TRBV4-1
d_call: TRBD2
j_call: TRBJ2-1
cdr3_nt: TGCGCCAGCAGCCAAGATCGGACTAGCGGGTCATTATTGTCTGATGAGCAGTTCTTC
cdr3_aa: CASSQDRTSGSLLSDEQFF

clone_size: NA
v_call: TRBV19
d_call: NA
j_call: TRBJ1-4
cdr3_nt: TGTGCCAGTACCGACTCGACGGCCACTAATGAAAAACTGTTTTTT
cdr3_aa: CASTDSTATNEKLFF

clone_size: NA
v_call: TRBV12-5
d_call: TRBD1
j_call: TRBJ1-5
cdr3_nt: TGTGCTAGTGGTCCGGACAGGGCTGATTATAGCAATCAGCCCCAGCATTTT
cdr3_aa: CASGPDRADYSNQPQHF

clone_size: NA
v_call: TRBV3-1/TRBV3-2
d_call: TRBD2
j_call: TRBJ2-1
cdr3_nt: TGTGCCAGCAGTGGCGGGGGTCCCTACAATGAGCAGTTCTTC
cdr3_aa: CASSGGGPYNEQFF

clone_size: few
v_call: TRBV9
d_call: TRBD1
j_call: TRBJ2-7
cdr3_nt: TGTGCCAGCAGCGGGGGACAGACCTACGAGCAGTACTTC
cdr3_aa: CASSGGQTYEQYF

clone_size: NA
v_call: TRBV7-9
d_call: NA
j_call: TRBJ2-5
cdr3_nt: TGTGCCAGCAGCACAATCCACGGTCAAGAGACCCAGTACTTC
cdr3_aa: CASSTIHGQETQYF

clone_size: NA
v_call: TRBV12-3/TRBV12-4
d_call: NA
j_call: TRBJ2-1
cdr3_nt: TGTGCCAGCAGTTTAGCGGACCCCAGGGAGCAGTTCTTC
cdr3_aa: CASSLADPREQFF

clone_size: NA
v_call: TRBV6-2/TRBV6-3
d_call: NA
j_call: TRBJ2-2
cdr3_nt: TGTGCCAGCAGTTACAAAAGAATCGGGGAGCTGTTTTTT
cdr3_aa: CASSYKRIGELFF

clone_size: NA
v_call: TRBV27
d_call: NA
j_call: TRBJ1-5
cdr3_nt: TGTGCCAGCGGGACAAACAATCAGCCCCAGCATTTT
cdr3_aa: CASGTNNQPQHF

clone_size: NA
v_call: TRBV29-1
d_call: TRBD1
j_call: TRBJ2-7
cdr3_nt: TGCAGCGGGAGGGGGACAGGGGCGTCCTACGAGCAGTACTTC
cdr3_aa: CSGRGTGASYEQYF

clone_size: NA
v_call: TRBV5-4
d_call: NA
j_call: TRBJ1-2
cdr3_nt: TGTGCCAGCAGCCAGATGGTTGGCCAAGGAAAAGGCTACACCTTC
cdr3_aa: CASSQMVGQGKGYTF

clone_size: NA
v_call: TRBV19
d_call: NA
j_call: TRBJ1-1
cdr3_nt: TGTGCCAGTAAAAAGAACACTGAAGCTTTCTTT
cdr3_aa: CASKKNTEAFF

clone_size: NA
v_call: TRBV7-9
d_call: TRBD2
j_call: TRBJ2-5
cdr3_nt: TGTGCCAGCAGCGTGGGAGCGGGAATCCAAGAGACCCAGTACTTC
cdr3_aa: CASSVGAGIQETQYF

clone_size: NA
v_call: TRBV10-3
d_call: TRBD1
j_call: TRBJ1-1
cdr3_nt: TGTGCTAACAGGGGGGTCGGAACTGAAGCTTTCTTT
cdr3_aa: CANRGVGTEAFF

clone_size: NA
v_call: TRBV6-1
d_call: TRBD2
j_call: TRBJ2-1
cdr3_nt: TGTGCCAGCAGTGTCACGAGCCTAGCGGGGGGCCAGGGCAATGAGCAGTTCTTC
cdr3_aa: CASSVTSLAGGQGNEQFF

clone_size: few
v_call: TRBV5-4
d_call: TRBD1
j_call: TRBJ1-2
cdr3_nt: TGTGCCAGCAGCCCCCGGACAGGGGAAACTGGCTACACCTTC
cdr3_aa: CASSPRTGETGYTF

clone_size: once
v_call: TRBV30
d_call: NA
j_call: TRBJ2-1
cdr3_nt: TGTGCCTGGAGGGGGGCGGCCCTGGGTGAGCAGTTCTTC
cdr3_aa: CAWRGAALGEQFF

clone_size: once
v_call: TRBV7-6
d_call: NA
j_call: TRBJ2-7
cdr3_nt: TGTGCCAGCATCCTCACCGAGGGCGGGTTTCAGCAGTACTTC
cdr3_aa: CASILTEGGFQQYF

clone_size: once
v_call: TRBV5-8
d_call: NA
j_call: TRBJ1-6
cdr3_nt: TGTGCCAGCAGTCCCCCGGTTAATTCACCCCTCCACTTT
cdr3_aa: CASSPPVNSPLHF